The 4 T cell receptor beta chains in this list originate from one sample, sequenced in a study of blood T cell repertoires in COVID-19. Using immunoSEQ multiplex PCR, the repertoire was profiled, and TCRdb retains in-frame clones only, with some absent. The sample shows around 230,000 clones, around 85% of them seen only once. The material sequenced was peripheral blood. The receptors shown here come from a woman older than 75 with acute or convalescent COVID-19.

This clone was counted only a few times. The chain joins TRBV14 to TRBJ1-2; tentative D call: TRBD1 (5 bases). V was pared by 1 base and J by 2 bases, with 11 bases between. This CDR3 spans 15 amino acids. Germline CDR1 reads SGHDN; CDR2 reads FVKESK. CDR3 bases: TGTGCCAGCAGCCAAGTGCAGGGCTGGAACTATGGCTACACCTTC. Translating it yields CASSQVQGWNYGYTF.

As DNA, the CDR3 is TGCAGCGTCTCCGGGACAGGGGCCTACAATGAGCAGTTCTTC. Residues: CSVSGTGAYNEQFF. V gene TRBV29-1 combines with J gene TRBJ2-1; 10 nucleotides match TRBD1. This CDR3 spans 14 amino acids. Germline loops: CDR1 SQVTM, CDR2 ANQGSEA. The V gene end was trimmed by 6 bases and the J gene end by 2 bases; junction bases not matched to a gene: 4.

The V call is TRBV7-9, the J call TRBJ1-4, with D unresolved. CDR3 size: 14 residues. V gave up 1 base and J gave up 3 bases, with 6 bases separating them. Germline CDR1 is SEHNR and CDR2 is FQNEAQ (reference sequence). For the CDR3, the DNA is TGTGCCAGCAGCTTAGGGGCTGCTAATGAAAAACTGTTTTTT. This codes for CASSLGAANEKLFF. The complete variable domain, with remaining parts taken from reference TRBV7-9 and TRBJ1-4, reads DTGVSQNPRHKITKRGQNVTFRCDPISEHNRLYWYRQTLGQGPEFLTYFQNEAQLEKSRLLSDRFSAERPKGSFSTLEIQRTEQGDSAMYLCASSLGAANEKLFFGSGTQLSVL.

This chain joins TRBV6-1 and TRBJ1-5; 9 nucleotides align to TRBD1. The J segment lost 5 bases and the V segment lost 2 bases, leaving 13 bases of the junction unmatched. The germline CDR1 and CDR2 sequences are MNHNS and SASEGT. This CDR3 contains 18 residues. The CDR3 region has the DNA TGTGCCAGCAGTGAAATCGGTCCCGGACAGGGGCGCCATCAGCCCCAGCATTTT. Amino acids: CASSEIGPGQGRHQPQHF.